This TCR beta chain is from a study of cytomegalovirus exposure and HLA in healthy donors. Researchers ran the PCR with 60 Vbeta and 13 Jbeta primers. The repertoire was sequenced with immunoSEQ multiplex PCR; TCRdb's copy has only in-frame clones and lacks some. The sample holds about 300,000 clones, around 86% seen once. On this clone itself: Its antigen is still unknown.

Germline V gene lookup returns CDR1 MNHEY and CDR2 SVGAGI. Trimming took 2 bases from V and 5 from J; bases not matched to a gene: 4. The CDR3 length is 15 residues. Findings and caveats of the study: Roughly uniform depth of sequencing across donors was assumed in presence/absence analyses. In a later analysis, at a false discovery rate of 0.05, 15,000 to 20,000 TCR beta sequences were associated with HLA alleles. Per a prior analysis, the majority of TCR beta V segments were productive roughly 90% or roughly 30% of the time. A missense DCLRE1C variant was associated with V- and J-gene trimming of TCR beta chains in a later analysis, and an independent cohort replicated the association.

This rearrangement joins TRBV6-5 to TRBJ1-1, with 11 positions matching TRBD1. Sequencing was done on a sample of PBMCs. The receptor's source is a man between 35 and 55 years old in good health and CMV-seropositive. As DNA, the CDR3 is TGTGCCAGCAGTTACGCGGGACAGGGGGGGACTGAAGCTTTCTTT. Translating gives CASSYAGQGGTEAFF.